The rows below give T cell receptor beta chains drawn from one sample of a study of T cell responses to AZD1222 COVID-19 vaccine. Assay used: immunoSEQ multiplex PCR; TCRdb lists only in-frame clones, some missing. The profile shows fewer than 150,000 clones, roughly nine tenths of them singletons. Sequencing used peripheral blood, obtained on day 0 of AZD1222 vaccination. These receptors were taken from an adult in good health. Both conserved end residues are part of each CDR3. Clone size is stated in some rows and not others, as once, few, many or a class when expanded.

TRBV9	.	TRBJ2-1	CASSVTGQVLYNEQFF
TRBV2	.	TRBJ1-3	CATGGRSGNTIYF
TRBV9	few	TRBJ2-3	CASSATRGDTQYF
TRBV25-1	.	TRBJ2-1	CASSEGLVLYNEQFF
TRBV2	.	TRBJ1-1	CASREQQGVTEAFF
TRBV27	.	TRBJ2-7	CASSPSRGGLVYEQYF
TRBV3-1/TRBV3-2	.	TRBJ2-1	CASSTRQGRTSGPSYNEQFF
TRBV10-3	.	TRBJ1-4	CAISESTENEKLFF
TRBV7-7	.	TRBJ2-1	CASSLELGTLEEQFF
TRBV5-8	.	TRBJ1-2	CASSLGDRGGSGYTF
TRBV7-2	.	TRBJ2-1	CASSLGFNEQFF
TRBV5-1	.	TRBJ2-5	CASSEQGIVQETQYF
TRBV7-6	.	TRBJ1-1	CASSFTPSTGESTEAFF
TRBV6-4	.	TRBJ2-3	CASRATSGGPDTQYF
TRBV2	.	TRBJ2-1	CASSEVMTEQFF